This T cell receptor beta chain was captured by sequencing in a study of early T cells in non-severe SARS-CoV-2 infection. In the study overall: Chains from this unsorted whole-blood bulk RNA could not be paired. Findings of the study overall: VDJdb-based annotation leaned toward anti-spike CD8 responses and missed private and CD4 specificities.

CDR3 length: 17 residues. V shed 7 bases, J shed 0 bases, and the junction held 7 bases outside the gene matches. The V gene's germline CDR1 is LNHDA and CDR2 SQIVND (reference sequence). Attached unique molecular identifiers marked individual cDNA molecules. Each CDR3 protein is one row after TCRdb ran MiXCR on the 5' RACE reads. The sample includes tens of thousands of distinct CDR3 sequences, roughly 5.4% of them seen just once. For this clonotype: Antigen specificity is unknown.

The V gene is TRBV19, the J gene TRBJ2-6; 9 positions match TRBD2. Sequencing input: whole blood. The TCR sequence derives from an adult who was a healthcare worker with PCR-confirmed SARS-CoV-2 infection or an uninfected control (not recorded which). The chain's CDR3 is CASTVAGAGSGANVLTF. CDR3 DNA sequence: TGTGCCAGTACCGTAGCGGGGGCCGGCTCTGGGGCCAACGTCCTGACTTTC.